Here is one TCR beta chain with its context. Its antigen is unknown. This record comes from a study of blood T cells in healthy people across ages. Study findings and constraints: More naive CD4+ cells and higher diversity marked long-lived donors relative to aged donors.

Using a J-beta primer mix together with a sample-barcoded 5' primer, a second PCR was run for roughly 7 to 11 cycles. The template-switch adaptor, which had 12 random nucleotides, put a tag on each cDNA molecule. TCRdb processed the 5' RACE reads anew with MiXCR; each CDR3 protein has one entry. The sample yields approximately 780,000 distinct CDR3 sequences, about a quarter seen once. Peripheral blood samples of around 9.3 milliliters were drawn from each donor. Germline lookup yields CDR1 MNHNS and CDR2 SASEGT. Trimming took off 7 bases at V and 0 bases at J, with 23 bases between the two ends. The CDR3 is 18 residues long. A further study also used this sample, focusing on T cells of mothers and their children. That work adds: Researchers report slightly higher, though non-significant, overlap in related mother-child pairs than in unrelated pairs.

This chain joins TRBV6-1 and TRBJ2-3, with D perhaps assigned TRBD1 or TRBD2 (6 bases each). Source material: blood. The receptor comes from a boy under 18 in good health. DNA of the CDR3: TGTGCCAGCACCCCTCGAAGGGGGGAGACCTCTAGCACAGATACGCAGTATTTT. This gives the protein CASTPRRGETSSTDTQYF.